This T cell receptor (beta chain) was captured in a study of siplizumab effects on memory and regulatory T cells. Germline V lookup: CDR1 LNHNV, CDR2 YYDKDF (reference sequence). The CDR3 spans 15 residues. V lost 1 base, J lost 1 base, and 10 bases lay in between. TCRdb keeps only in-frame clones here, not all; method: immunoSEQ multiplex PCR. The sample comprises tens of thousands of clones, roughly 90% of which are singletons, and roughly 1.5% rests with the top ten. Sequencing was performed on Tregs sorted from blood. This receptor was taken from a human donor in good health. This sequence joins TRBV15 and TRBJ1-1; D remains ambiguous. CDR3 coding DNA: TGTGCCACCAGCAGAGGAACTAACGGGAACACTGAAGCTTTCTTT. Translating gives CATSRGTNGNTEAFF.